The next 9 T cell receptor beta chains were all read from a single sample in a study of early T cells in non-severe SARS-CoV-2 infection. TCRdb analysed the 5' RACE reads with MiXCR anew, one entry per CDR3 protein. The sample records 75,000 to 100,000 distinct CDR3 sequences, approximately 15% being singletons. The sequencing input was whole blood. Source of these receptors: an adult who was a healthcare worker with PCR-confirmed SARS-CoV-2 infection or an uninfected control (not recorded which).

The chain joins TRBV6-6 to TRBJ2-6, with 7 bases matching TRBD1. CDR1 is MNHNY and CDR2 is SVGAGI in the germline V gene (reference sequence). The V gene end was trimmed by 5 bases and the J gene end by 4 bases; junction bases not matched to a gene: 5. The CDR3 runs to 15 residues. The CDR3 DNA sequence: TGTGCCAGCAGTCAAACAGGGGCCGGGGCCAACGTCCTGACTTTC. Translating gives CASSQTGAGANVLTF.

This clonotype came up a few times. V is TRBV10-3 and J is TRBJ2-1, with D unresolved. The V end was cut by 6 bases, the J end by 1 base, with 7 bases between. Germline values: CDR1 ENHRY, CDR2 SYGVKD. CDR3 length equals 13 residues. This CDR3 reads CAISTVSYNEQFF. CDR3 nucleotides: TGTGCCATCAGCACAGTTTCCTACAATGAGCAGTTCTTC.

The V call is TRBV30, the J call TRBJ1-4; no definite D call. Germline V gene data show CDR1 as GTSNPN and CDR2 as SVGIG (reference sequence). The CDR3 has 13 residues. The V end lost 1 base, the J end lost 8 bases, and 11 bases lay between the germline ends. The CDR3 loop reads CAWSAMHREKLFF. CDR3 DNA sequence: TGTGCCTGGAGTGCGATGCATAGGGAAAAACTGTTTTTT. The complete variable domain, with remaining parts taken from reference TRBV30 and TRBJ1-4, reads SQTIHQWPATLVQPVGSPLSLECTVEGTSNPNLYWYRQAAGRGLQLLFYSVGIGQISSEVPQNLSASRPQDRQFILSSKKLLLSDSGFYLCAWSAMHREKLFFGSGTQLSVL.

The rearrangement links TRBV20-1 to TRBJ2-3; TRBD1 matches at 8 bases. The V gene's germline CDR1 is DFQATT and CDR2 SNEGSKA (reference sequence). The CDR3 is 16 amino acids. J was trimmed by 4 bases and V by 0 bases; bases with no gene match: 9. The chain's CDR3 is CSARDPGQGSSDTQYF. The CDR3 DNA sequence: TGCAGTGCTAGAGATCCCGGACAGGGATCGTCAGATACGCAGTATTTT.

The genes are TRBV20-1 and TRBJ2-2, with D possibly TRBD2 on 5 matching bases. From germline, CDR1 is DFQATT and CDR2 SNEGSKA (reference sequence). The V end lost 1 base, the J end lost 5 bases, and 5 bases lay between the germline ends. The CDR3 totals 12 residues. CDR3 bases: TGCAGTGCTAGAGGGGAGACCGGGGAGCTGTTTTTT. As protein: CSARGETGELFF.

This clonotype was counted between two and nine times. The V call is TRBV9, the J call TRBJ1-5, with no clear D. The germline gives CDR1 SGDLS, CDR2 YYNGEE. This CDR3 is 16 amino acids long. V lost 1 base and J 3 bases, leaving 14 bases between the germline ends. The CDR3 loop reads CASSVRSEPSNQPQHF. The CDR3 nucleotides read TGTGCCAGCAGCGTACGGTCAGAACCCTCCAATCAGCCCCAGCATTTT.

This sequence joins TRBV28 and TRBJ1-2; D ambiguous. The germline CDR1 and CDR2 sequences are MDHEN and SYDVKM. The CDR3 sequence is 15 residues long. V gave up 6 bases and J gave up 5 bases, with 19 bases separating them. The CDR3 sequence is CASRESLRGYYGYTF. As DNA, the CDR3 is TGTGCCAGCAGGGAAAGCCTTCGGGGTTATTATGGCTACACCTTC.

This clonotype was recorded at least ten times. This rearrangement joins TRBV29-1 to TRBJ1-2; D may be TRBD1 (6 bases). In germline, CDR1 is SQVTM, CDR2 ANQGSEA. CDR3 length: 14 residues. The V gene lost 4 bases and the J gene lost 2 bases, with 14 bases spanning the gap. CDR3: CSVVSDRENYGYTF. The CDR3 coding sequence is TGCAGCGTTGTTTCGGACAGAGAAAACTATGGCTACACCTTC.

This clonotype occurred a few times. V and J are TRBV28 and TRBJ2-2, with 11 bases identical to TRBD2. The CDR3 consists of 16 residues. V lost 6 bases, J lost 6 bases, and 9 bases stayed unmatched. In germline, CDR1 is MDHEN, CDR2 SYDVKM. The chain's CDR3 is CASRHSGGAIAGELFF. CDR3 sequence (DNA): TGTGCCAGCAGACATAGCGGGGGGGCCATAGCCGGGGAGCTGTTTTTT.